A selection of T cell receptor beta chains follows, all from one sample in a study of blood T cell repertoires in COVID-19. Only in-frame clones appear in the TCRdb table, and some are missing; sequencing was by immunoSEQ multiplex PCR. This table holds around 34,000 clones, about 80% found once. Sequenced material: peripheral blood. All receptors derive from a man aged 50-59 years with acute or convalescent COVID-19. Each CDR3 is given with its conserved first and last residue. Each record gives: V gene, D gene, clone size, J gene, CDR3 protein, CDR3 DNA. The D gene is left open where the match is weak. Expanded clones get a size class; other rows say once, few or many, or leave the size out.

TRBV7-2	TRBD2	.	TRBJ2-1	CASSPTSGRRVFF	TGTGCCAGCAGCCCCACTAGCGGGAGACGGGTGTTCTTC
TRBV12-3/TRBV12-4	TRBD1	.	TRBJ1-1	CASRDRGRLEAFF	TGTGCCAGCCGGGACAGGGGCCGTTTGGAAGCTTTCTTT
TRBV6-5	TRBD2	.	TRBJ2-3	CASGGLAGGGDTQYF	TGTGCCAGCGGGGGACTAGCGGGAGGTGGGGATACGCAGTATTTT
TRBV7-3	TRBD2	.	TRBJ2-1	CASSLVGLAGGLYNEQFF	TGTGCCAGCAGCTTAGTCGGACTAGCGGGAGGACTTTACAATGAGCAGTTCTTC
TRBV6-6	TRBD1	once	TRBJ1-6	CASSPQGQGAFIHSPLHF	TGTGCCAGCAGTCCTCAGGGACAGGGGGCGTTTATCCATTCACCCCTCCACTTT
TRBV4-2	TRBD2	.	TRBJ2-5	CASSWSGEETQYF	TGTGCCAGCAGCTGGAGCGGGGAAGAGACCCAGTACTTC
TRBV28	.	.	TRBJ1-4	CASSSPSGGSREKLFF	TGTGCCAGCAGTTCCCCCTCTGGGGGGTCGCGGGAAAAACTGTTTTTT
TRBV13	TRBD2	.	TRBJ2-7	CASAEGQGGYEQYF	TGTGCCAGCGCCGAGGGCCAGGGAGGGTACGAGCAGTACTTC
TRBV29-1	.	.	TRBJ1-1	CSVGIAWNTEAFF	TGCAGCGTCGGGATAGCCTGGAACACTGAAGCTTTCTTT
TRBV2	TRBD1	.	TRBJ1-4	CANRGGEQLFF	TGTGCCAACCGAGGGGGCGAGCAACTGTTTTTT
TRBV5-4	TRBD2	.	TRBJ2-1	CASSTDSGLAGGGEQFF	TGTGCCAGCAGCACAGATTCGGGACTAGCGGGAGGTGGCGAGCAGTTCTTC
TRBV19	TRBD2	.	TRBJ2-1	CASTPSSGGRARNEQFF	TGTGCCAGTACCCCGTCTAGCGGGGGGCGGGCTCGGAATGAGCAGTTCTTC
TRBV30	.	.	TRBJ2-3	CAWSVGGSTDTQYF	TGTGCCTGGAGTGTCGGGGGTAGCACAGATACGCAGTATTTT
TRBV27	.	.	TRBJ2-5	CATRRTPWGQETQYF	TGTGCGACCCGGAGGACTCCTTGGGGTCAAGAGACCCAGTACTTC
TRBV4-1	TRBD1	.	TRBJ1-2	CASSPLTGDYGYTF	TGCGCCAGCAGCCCACTAACAGGGGACTATGGCTACACCTTC
TRBV9	TRBD1	.	TRBJ1-2	CASSVDFLEGAYGYTF	TGTGCCAGCAGCGTAGATTTTTTGGAGGGGGCCTATGGCTACACCTTC